This record covers a single T cell receptor (beta chain). The sample originates from a study of control samples from healthy donors and cancer patients. Clones were sequenced by immunoSEQ multiplex PCR, and TCRdb holds only the in-frame ones, with some missing. Of 75,000 to 95,000 clones in the sample, around 90% were seen once. The J segment lost 0 bases and the V segment lost 5 bases, leaving 12 bases of the junction unmatched. CDR3 length: 20 residues. CDR1 MDHEN and CDR2 SYDVKM come from the germline V gene. This clonotype was sampled from a woman in her fifties or sixties with colorectal cancer. Sequencing was done on a sample of PBMCs. The V call is TRBV28, the J call TRBJ2-6, with 11 nucleotides matching TRBD2. The CDR3 bases are TGTGCCAGCAGTCCCCCCCCGAGACTAGCGGGGCTCTCTGGGGCCAACGTCCTGACTTTC. This gives the protein CASSPPPRLAGLSGANVLTF.